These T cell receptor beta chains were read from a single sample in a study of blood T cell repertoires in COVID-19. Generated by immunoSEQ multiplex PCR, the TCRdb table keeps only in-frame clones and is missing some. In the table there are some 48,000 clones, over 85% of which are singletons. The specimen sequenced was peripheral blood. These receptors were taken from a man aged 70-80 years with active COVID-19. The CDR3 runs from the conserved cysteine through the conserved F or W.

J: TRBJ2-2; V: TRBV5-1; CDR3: CASSRQGTGELFF
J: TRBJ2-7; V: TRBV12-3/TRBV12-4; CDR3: CASTLAGLYEQYF
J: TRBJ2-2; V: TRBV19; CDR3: CASSSRGRSGELFF
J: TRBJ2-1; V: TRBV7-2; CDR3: CASSLVGIGGQFF
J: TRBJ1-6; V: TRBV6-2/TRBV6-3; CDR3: CASSYARDRASPLHF
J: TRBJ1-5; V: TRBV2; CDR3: CASSYSGNQPQHF
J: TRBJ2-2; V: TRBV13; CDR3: CASSLGLAGVDGDTGELFF
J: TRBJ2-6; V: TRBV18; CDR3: CASSPLTAGAISGANVLTF
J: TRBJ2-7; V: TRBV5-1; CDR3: CASSFLTGPYEQYF
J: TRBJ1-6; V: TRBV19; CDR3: CASSIRDSSYNSPLHF
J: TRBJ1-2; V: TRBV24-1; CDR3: CATSQPGQGDYGYTF
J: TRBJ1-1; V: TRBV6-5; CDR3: CASSYSAGVTEAFF
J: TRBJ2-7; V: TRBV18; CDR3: CASSPTGILNYEQYF
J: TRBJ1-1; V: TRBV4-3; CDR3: CASSRRGAGAEAFF
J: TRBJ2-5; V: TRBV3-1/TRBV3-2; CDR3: CASSQDFVETQYF
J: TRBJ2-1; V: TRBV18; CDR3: CASSPPALAGGLNEQFF
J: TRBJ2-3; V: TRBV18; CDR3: CASSRLAGGPGTDTQYF
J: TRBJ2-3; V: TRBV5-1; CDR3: CASSALADTQYF
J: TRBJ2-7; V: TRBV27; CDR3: CASSGTGDSYEQYF
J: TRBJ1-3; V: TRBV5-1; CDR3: CASSRDRRQTSGNTIYF
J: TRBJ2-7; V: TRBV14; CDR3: CASSPTRGGTYEQYF
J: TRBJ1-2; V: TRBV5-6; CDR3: CASSRGQVTYGYTF